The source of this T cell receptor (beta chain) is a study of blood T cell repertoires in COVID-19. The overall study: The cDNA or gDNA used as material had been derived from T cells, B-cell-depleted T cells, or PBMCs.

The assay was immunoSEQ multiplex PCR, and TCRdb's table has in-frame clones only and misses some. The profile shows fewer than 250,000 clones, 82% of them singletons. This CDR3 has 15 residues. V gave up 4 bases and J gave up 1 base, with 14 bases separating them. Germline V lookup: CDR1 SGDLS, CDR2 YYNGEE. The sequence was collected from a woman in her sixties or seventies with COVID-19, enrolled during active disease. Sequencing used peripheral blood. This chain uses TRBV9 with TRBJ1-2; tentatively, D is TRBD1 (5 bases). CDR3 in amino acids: CASSKSAGINYGYTF. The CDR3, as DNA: TGTGCCAGCAGCAAATCGGCAGGGATTAACTATGGCTACACCTTC.